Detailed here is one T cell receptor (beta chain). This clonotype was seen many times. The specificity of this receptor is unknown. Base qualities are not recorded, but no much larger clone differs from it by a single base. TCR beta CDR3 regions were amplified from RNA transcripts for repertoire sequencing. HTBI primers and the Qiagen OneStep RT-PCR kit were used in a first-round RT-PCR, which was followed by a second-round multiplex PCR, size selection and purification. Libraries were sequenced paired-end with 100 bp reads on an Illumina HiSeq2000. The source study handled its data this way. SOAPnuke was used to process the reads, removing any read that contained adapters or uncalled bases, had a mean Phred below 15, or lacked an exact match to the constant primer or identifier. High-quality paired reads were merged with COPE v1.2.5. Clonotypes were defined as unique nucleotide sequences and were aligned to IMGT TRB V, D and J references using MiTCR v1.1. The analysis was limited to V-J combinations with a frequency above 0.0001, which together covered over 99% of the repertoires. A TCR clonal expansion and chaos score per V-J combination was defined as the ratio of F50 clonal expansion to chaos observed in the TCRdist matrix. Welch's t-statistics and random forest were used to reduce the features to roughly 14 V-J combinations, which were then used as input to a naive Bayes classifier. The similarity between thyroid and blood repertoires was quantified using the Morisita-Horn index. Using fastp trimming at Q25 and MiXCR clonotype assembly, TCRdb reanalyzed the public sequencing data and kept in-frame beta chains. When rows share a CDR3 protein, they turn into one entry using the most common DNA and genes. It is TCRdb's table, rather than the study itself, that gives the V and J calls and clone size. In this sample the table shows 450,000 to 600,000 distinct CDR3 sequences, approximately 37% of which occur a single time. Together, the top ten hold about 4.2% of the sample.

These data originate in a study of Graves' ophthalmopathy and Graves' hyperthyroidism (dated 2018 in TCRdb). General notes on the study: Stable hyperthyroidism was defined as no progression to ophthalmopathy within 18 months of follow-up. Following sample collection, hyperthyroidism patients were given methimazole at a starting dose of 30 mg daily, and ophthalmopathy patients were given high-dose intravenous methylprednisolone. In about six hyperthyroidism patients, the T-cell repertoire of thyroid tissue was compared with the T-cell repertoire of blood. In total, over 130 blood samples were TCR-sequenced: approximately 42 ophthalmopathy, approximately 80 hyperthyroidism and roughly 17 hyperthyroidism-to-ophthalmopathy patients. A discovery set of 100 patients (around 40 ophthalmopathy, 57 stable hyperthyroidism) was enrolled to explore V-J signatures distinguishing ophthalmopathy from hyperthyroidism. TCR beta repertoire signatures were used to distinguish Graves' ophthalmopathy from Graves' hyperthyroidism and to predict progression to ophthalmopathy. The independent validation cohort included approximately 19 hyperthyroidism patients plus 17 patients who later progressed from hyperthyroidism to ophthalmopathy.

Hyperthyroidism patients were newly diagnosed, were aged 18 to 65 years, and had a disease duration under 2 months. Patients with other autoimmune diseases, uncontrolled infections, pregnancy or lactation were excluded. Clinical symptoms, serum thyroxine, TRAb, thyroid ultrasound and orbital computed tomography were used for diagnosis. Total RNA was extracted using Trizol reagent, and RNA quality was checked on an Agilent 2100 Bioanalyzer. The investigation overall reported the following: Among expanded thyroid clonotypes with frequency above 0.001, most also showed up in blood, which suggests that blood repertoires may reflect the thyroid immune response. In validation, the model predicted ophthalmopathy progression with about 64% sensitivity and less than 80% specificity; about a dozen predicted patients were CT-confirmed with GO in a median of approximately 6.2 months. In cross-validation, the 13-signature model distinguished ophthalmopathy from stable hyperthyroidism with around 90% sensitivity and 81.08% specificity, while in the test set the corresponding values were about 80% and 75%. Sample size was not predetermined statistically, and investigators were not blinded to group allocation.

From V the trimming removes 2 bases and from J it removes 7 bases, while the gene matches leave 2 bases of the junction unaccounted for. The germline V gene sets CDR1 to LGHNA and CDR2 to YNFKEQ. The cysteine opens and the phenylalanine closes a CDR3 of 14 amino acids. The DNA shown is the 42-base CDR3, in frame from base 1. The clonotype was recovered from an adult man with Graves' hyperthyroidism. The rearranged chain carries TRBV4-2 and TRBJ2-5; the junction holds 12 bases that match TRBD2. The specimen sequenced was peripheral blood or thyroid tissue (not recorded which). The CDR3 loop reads CASSQPSGGVTQYF. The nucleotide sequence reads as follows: TGTGCCAGCAGCCAACCTAGCGGGGGGGTGACCCAGTACTTC.